A single sample gave rise to the 20 T cell receptor beta chains below, sequenced in a study of blood T cells in healthy people across ages. The second PCR ran about 7 to 12 cycles with a sample-barcoded 5' primer and J-beta primers. Each CDR3 protein is one row after TCRdb ran MiXCR on the 5' RACE reads. The sample lists roughly 2 million distinct CDR3 sequences, about 50% occurring once. What was sequenced was blood. All receptors derive from a woman in her forties in good health.

In its sample, this clonotype was seen once. The genes are TRBV27 and TRBJ1-2; D call uncertain. Trimming stripped 2 bases from V and 8 bases from J, with 12 bases between. The germline V gene has CDR1 MNHEY and CDR2 SMNVEV (reference sequence). The CDR3 is 13 residues long. The CDR3 DNA reads TGTGCCAGCAGTTTACGGGGTTCAAACGGCTACACCTTC. This gives the protein CASSLRGSNGYTF.

In the case of this clonotype: Germline is not matched at one junction end, which may reflect a read error. The V gene is TRBV7-2, the J gene TRBJ2-1, with 10 bases aligning to TRBD1. CDR3 length: 16 residues. The V gene's germline CDR1 is SGHTA and CDR2 FQGNSA. CDR3 amino acids: CASSLAPGQGSDEPFF. The CDR3 DNA follows: TGTGCCAGCAGCTTAGCCCCGGGACAGGGGTCTGATGAGCCGTTCTTC.

The J gene is TRBJ2-5, the V gene TRBV20-1, with 9 positions matching TRBD1. The CDR3 spans 13 residues. The V gene end was trimmed by 6 bases and the J gene end by 1 base; junction bases not matched to a gene: 3. Germline CDR1 and CDR2: DFQATT and SNEGSKA (reference sequence). The CDR3 protein is CSAGDRVQETQYF. The CDR3 nucleotides are TGCAGTGCCGGGGACAGGGTCCAAGAGACCCAGTACTTC.

This clonotype turned up a few times. The CDR3 sequence is CAAGAGPSYEQYF. Written as DNA, the CDR3 is TGTGCCGCTGGAGCAGGGCCATCCTACGAGCAGTACTTC. The genes are TRBV4-2 and TRBJ2-7, with a possible D match to TRBD1 (5 bases). Trimming removed 11 bases from V and 1 base from J, with 15 bases in between. Germline V gene lookup returns CDR1 LGHNA and CDR2 YNFKEQ. CDR3 length: 13 amino acids.

The chain uses TRBV7-2 and TRBJ2-6; the D is unclear. Germline V gene lookup returns CDR1 SGHTA and CDR2 FQGNSA. V was shortened by 5 bases and J by 1 base, with 9 bases between the two germline ends. The CDR3 sequence is 15 residues long. CDR3 amino acids: CASSTRESGANVLTF. The CDR3 region has the DNA TGTGCCAGCAGCACCCGCGAGTCTGGGGCCAACGTCCTGACTTTC.

This clonotype was seen only a few times. The J gene is TRBJ2-3, the V gene TRBV6-5, with D unresolved. The germline V gene has CDR1 MNHEY and CDR2 SVGAGI. The CDR3 extends over 13 amino acids. The V end lost 7 bases, the J end lost 3 bases, and 11 bases lay between the germline ends. For the CDR3, the DNA is TGTGCCAGCATCCGGATCGGGACAGATACGCAGTATTTT. It is translated as CASIRIGTDTQYF.

This clonotype was detected only a few times. At one end, the junction sequence differs from germline, possibly due to a read error. In DNA, the CDR3 is TGCAGTGCCAGAGATGCTAGCGGGTACAATGAGCAGTTCTTC. Encoded protein: CSARDASGYNEQFF. The chain links TRBV20-1 to TRBJ2-1; 8 nucleotides agree with TRBD2. The CDR3 sequence is 14 residues long. Germline V gene lookup returns CDR1 DFQATT and CDR2 SNEGSKA (reference sequence).

This clonotype was recorded a few times. V usage is TRBV29-1 and J usage is TRBJ2-1; D unresolved. Trimming took 7 bases from V and 0 from J, leaving 7 bases between them. Germline V gene data show CDR1 as SQVTM and CDR2 as ANQGSEA. There are 12 residues in the CDR3. The DNA for the CDR3 is TGCAGCGGGAAGGGCTCCTACAATGAGCAGTTCTTC. This gives the protein CSGKGSYNEQFF.

This clonotype was seen a handful of times. V gene TRBV20-1 combines with J gene TRBJ2-7; no clear D gene. The assigned J gene may be wrong: the sequence end matches TRBJ2-5 better. The CDR3 is 12 amino acids. The V gene's germline CDR1 is DFQATT and CDR2 SNEGSKA (reference sequence). The CDR3 protein is CSAAQGGETQYF. DNA for the CDR3: TGCAGTGCTGCGCAAGGTGGGGAGACCCAGTACTTC.

The J gene is TRBJ1-1, the V gene TRBV10-3; 7 bases align to TRBD1. CDR3 length: 14 residues. The trim removed 6 bases at V and 0 bases at J, leaving 4 bases unmatched. Germline loops: CDR1 ENHRY, CDR2 SYGVKD. The CDR3: CAISLGQLNTEAFF. The DNA for the CDR3 is TGTGCCATCAGCCTGGGACAGTTGAACACTGAAGCTTTCTTT.

The chain carries TRBV7-2 and TRBJ2-5; tentative D call: TRBD2 (6 bases). CDR3 length: 14 amino acids. Germline V gives CDR1 SGHTA, CDR2 FQGNSA. Trimming left V 6 bases short and J 1 base short, with 12 bases between. The CDR3 region has the DNA TGTGCCAGCAGGGCGGGACGGGGCCAAGAGACCCAGTACTTC. Translated, it gives CASRAGRGQETQYF.

The rearrangement uses TRBV6-2 or TRBV6-3 and TRBJ2-5, with a weak D call TRBD1 (7 bases). The germline V gene encodes CDR1 MNHEY and CDR2 SVGEGT. V was shortened by 2 bases and J by 2 bases, with 9 bases between the two germline ends. This CDR3 region has 14 residues. Here the CDR3 reads CASSYAGQQETQYF. The CDR3 bases are TGTGCCAGCAGTTACGCGGGACAGCAAGAGACCCAGTACTTC.

The chain uses TRBV4-3 and TRBJ2-1; tentatively, D is TRBD2 (7 bases). Trimming took 0 bases from V and 13 from J, leaving 22 bases between them. CDR3 length equals 16 residues. Germline loops: CDR1 LGHNA, CDR2 YSLEER. The CDR3 protein is CASSQDRSGGGETQFF. CDR3 sequence (DNA): TGCGCCAGCAGCCAAGATCGATCGGGGGGCGGAGAGACCCAGTTCTTC.

In DNA form, the CDR3 reads TGTGCCAGCAGCAGTCACCTAGAGTCCTCCTACGAGCAGTACTTC. Translated, it gives CASSSHLESSYEQYF. The V and J genes are TRBV6-2 or TRBV6-3 and TRBJ2-7; no clear D. Per germline, CDR1 MNHEY and CDR2 SVGEGT. V was cut by 6 bases and J by 0 bases, with 15 bases left in between. The CDR3 is 15 amino acids.

The chain carries TRBV20-1 and TRBJ1-2; D is possibly TRBD1 (5 bases). Trimming cost V 2 bases and J 3 bases, with 13 bases left between them. From germline, CDR1 is DFQATT and CDR2 SNEGSKA (reference sequence). The CDR3 runs to 14 residues. CDR3 residues: CSARHPGGDYGYTF. CDR3 sequence (DNA): TGCAGTGCTAGACACCCCGGAGGGGACTATGGCTACACCTTC.

The chain links TRBV25-1 to TRBJ2-5, with D tentatively TRBD1 (6 bases). The CDR3 extends over 14 amino acids. Trimming took 10 bases from V and 5 from J, leaving 20 bases between them. From germline, CDR1 is MGHDK and CDR2 SYGVNS. The chain's CDR3 is CATSLFRGAETQYF. The CDR3, as DNA: TGTGCCACCAGCCTTTTCAGGGGCGCGGAGACCCAGTACTTC.

This sequence joins TRBV24-1 and TRBJ2-3; D call uncertain. CDR3 size: 14 residues. Germline CDR1 KGHDR, CDR2 SFDVKD. V was cut by 3 bases and J by 6 bases, with 12 bases left in between. Written as DNA, the CDR3 is TGTGCCACCAGTGATCGAAAGACGCTGGATACGCAGTATTTT. Its protein product is CATSDRKTLDTQYF.

The chain is built from TRBV5-1 and TRBJ2-7, with D uncertain. Near its end, the DNA agrees better with TRBJ2-5, so the J call may be wrong. The CDR3 runs 12 residues. The germline V gene encodes CDR1 SGHRS and CDR2 YFSETQ. The CDR3 nucleotides read TGCGCCAGCAGCATACCGGAGGAGACCCAGTACTTC. It yields the protein CASSIPEETQYF.

V gene TRBV6-6 combines with J gene TRBJ2-7; tentative D call: TRBD1 (6 bases). The V and J ends lost 2 bases and 0 bases respectively, with 14 bases between them. Germline V gene lookup returns CDR1 MNHNY and CDR2 SVGAGI (reference sequence). The CDR3 is 16 amino acids. The CDR3 DNA reads as TGTGCCAGCAGTTACCGGACAGTCGATAGCTCCTACGAGCAGTACTTC. This codes for CASSYRTVDSSYEQYF.

The chain links TRBV4-3 to TRBJ2-1, with D uncertain. V lost 5 bases to trimming and J lost 2 bases, with 16 bases between them. CDR1 and CDR2 from the germline V gene are LGHNA and YSLEER. CDR3 length: 16 amino acids. The CDR3 nucleotides are TGCGCCAGCAGCTCCCACCCGGCAGATACCTACAATGAGCAGTTCTTC. This gives the protein CASSSHPADTYNEQFF.